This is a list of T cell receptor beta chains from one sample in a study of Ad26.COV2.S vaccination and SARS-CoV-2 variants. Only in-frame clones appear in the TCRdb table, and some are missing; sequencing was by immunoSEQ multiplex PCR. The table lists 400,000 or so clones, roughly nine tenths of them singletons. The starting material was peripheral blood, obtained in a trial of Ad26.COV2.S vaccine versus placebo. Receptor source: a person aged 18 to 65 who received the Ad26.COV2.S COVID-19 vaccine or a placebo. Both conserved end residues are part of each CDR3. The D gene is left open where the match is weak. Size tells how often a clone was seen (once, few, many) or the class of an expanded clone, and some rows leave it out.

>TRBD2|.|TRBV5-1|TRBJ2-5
CARSPGGETQYF
TGCGCCCGCAGCCCGGGGGGGGAGACCCAGTACTTC
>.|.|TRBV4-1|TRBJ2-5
CASSQEWSQETQYF
TGCGCCAGCAGCCAAGAGTGGTCCCAAGAGACCCAGTACTTC
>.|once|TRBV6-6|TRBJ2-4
CASSLDTIKNIQYF
TGTGCCAGCAGTCTGGACACAATCAAAAACATTCAGTACTTC
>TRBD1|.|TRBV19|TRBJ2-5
CASSPGQGNIETQYF
TGTGCCAGTTCTCCGGGACAGGGGAATATTGAGACCCAGTACTTC
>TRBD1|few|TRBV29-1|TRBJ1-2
CSVVGQGNYGYTF
TGCAGCGTTGTCGGACAGGGGAACTATGGCTACACCTTC
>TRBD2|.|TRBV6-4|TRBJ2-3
CASRPLRLAGGGDTQYF
TGTGCCAGCAGACCCCTCCGGCTAGCGGGGGGGGGAGATACGCAGTATTTT
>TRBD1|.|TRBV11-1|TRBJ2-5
CASSLIPGQGEETQYF
TGTGCCAGCAGCCTCATTCCGGGACAGGGTGAAGAGACCCAGTACTTC
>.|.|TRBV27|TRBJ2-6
CASSLSLSSLSGANVLTF
TGTGCCAGCAGTTTATCGCTCAGTTCCCTCTCTGGGGCCAACGTCCTGACTTTC
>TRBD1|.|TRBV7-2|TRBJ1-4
CASSLAGTEVNEKLFF
TGTGCCAGCAGCTTAGCCGGGACAGAAGTTAATGAAAAACTGTTTTTT
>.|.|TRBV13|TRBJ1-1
CASSPRGGTEAFF
TGTGCCAGCAGCCCACGTGGGGGCACTGAAGCTTTCTTT
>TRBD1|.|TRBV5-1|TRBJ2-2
CASSLGATGYTGELFF
TGCGCCAGCAGCTTGGGGGCGACAGGGTACACCGGGGAGCTGTTTTTT
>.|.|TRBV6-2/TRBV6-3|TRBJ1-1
CASSYLLRGAEAFF
TGTGCCAGCAGTTATTTGCTTCGGGGCGCTGAAGCTTTCTTT
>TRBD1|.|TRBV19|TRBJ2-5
CASSIGGQGGSQYF
TGTGCCAGTAGTATCGGAGGACAGGGTGGGTCCCAGTACTTC
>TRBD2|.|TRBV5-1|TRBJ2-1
CASSAGLAGLDEQFF
TGCGCCAGCAGCGCCGGACTAGCGGGACTCGATGAGCAGTTCTTC